This T cell receptor beta chain appears in the sequencing data of a study of technical replicates of blood from a handful of donors. The repertoire was sequenced with immunoSEQ multiplex PCR; TCRdb's copy has only in-frame clones and lacks some. Among roughly 79,000 clones listed, roughly 95% were seen once. The sequencing sample was made of T cells isolated from PBMCs. This sequence originates from a human donor in good health.

CDR3 residues: CASSDVGRARADTQYF. In DNA form, the CDR3 reads TGTGCCAGCAGTGACGTGGGCAGGGCAAGGGCAGATACGCAGTATTTT. The chain joins TRBV25-1 to TRBJ2-3, with D maybe TRBD1 (5 bases). There are 16 residues in the CDR3. The germline V gene encodes CDR1 MGHDK and CDR2 SYGVNS. V lost 3 bases, J lost 4 bases, and 17 bases lay in between.